The 26 T cell receptor beta chains below all came from one sample that was sequenced in a study of blood T cell repertoires in COVID-19. Produced via immunoSEQ multiplex PCR; TCRdb's table is partial and in-frame only. Counted here are about 150,000 clones, about 85% occurring once; the ten biggest clones make up approximately 0.6%. Sequenced sample: peripheral blood. The origin of the receptors is a man between 60 and 70 years old with COVID-19, enrolled during active disease.

This clone was seen many times. The chain combines TRBV29-1 with TRBJ2-5; TRBD2 aligns across 14 bases. The CDR3 contains 17 residues. CDR1 is SQVTM and CDR2 is ANQGSEA in the germline V gene. Losses at the gene ends were 4 bases for V and 7 bases for J; bases not matched to a gene: 14. The CDR3 DNA reads TGCAGCGTTGTGTTTGGGACTAGCGGGAGAGCTGCAGGGACCCAGTACTTC. The encoded protein is CSVVFGTSGRAAGTQYF. The variable domain in full, with the rest retrieved from reference TRBV29-1 and TRBJ2-5, is SAVISQKPSRDICQRGTSLTIQCQVDSQVTMMFWYRQQPGQSLTLIATANQGSEATYESGFVIDKFPISRPNLTFSTLTVSNMSPEDSSIYLCSVVFGTSGRAAGTQYFGPGTRLLVL.

This clone was seen more than once but under ten times. V gene TRBV4-3 combines with J gene TRBJ1-1, with 8 positions matching TRBD1. CDR1 LGHNA and CDR2 YSLEER come from the germline V gene. This CDR3 has 17 residues. With V trimmed by 5 bases and J by 5 bases, 16 bases remained unmatched. CDR3 nucleotides: TGCGCCAGCAGCAAACTCCAGGCAGGGGGCGTTGAGACTGAAGCTTTCTTT. This sequence encodes CASSKLQAGGVETEAFF.

The gene calls are TRBV27 and TRBJ2-1, with TRBD2 matching 10 bases. Germline V CDR1 and CDR2: MNHEY, SMNVEV (reference sequence). The CDR3 is 16 residues long. With 2 bases clipped from V and 9 bases from J, the junction kept 10 bases outside the gene matches. DNA for the CDR3: TGTGCCAGCAGTTTACGGGCTAGCGGGAGTAACGGTGAGCAGTTCTTC. This translates into CASSLRASGSNGEQFF.

The chain joins TRBV7-2 to TRBJ2-7; D might be TRBD1 (5 bases). Between the trimmed V and J ends, which lost 8 bases and 2 bases, there was a span of 16 bases. Germline lookup yields CDR1 SGHTA and CDR2 FQGNSA. The CDR3 runs 14 residues. CDR3 amino acids: CASQLRTRPYEQYF. CDR3 DNA sequence: TGTGCCAGCCAGCTCCGGACACGACCCTACGAGCAGTACTTC.

The chain employs TRBV19 and TRBJ2-1; possible D gene TRBD1, 5 bases. Germline V CDR1 and CDR2: LNHDA, SQIVND (reference sequence). V was pared by 1 base and J by 9 bases, with 13 bases between. This CDR3 has 14 amino acids. The CDR3 DNA sequence: TGTGCCAGTAGTATAGGGGTAGGGGCTTCTGAGCAGTTCTTC. Protein sequence: CASSIGVGASEQFF.

V usage is TRBV5-1 and J usage is TRBJ1-1; tentatively, D is TRBD1 (6 bases). Trimming took off 2 bases at V and 3 bases at J, with 11 bases between the two ends. The CDR3 sequence is 14 residues long. Germline CDR1 and CDR2: SGHRS and YFSETQ. This chain's CDR3 is CASSFTGRDTEAFF. CDR3 DNA: TGCGCCAGCAGCTTTACAGGGAGAGACACTGAAGCTTTCTTT.

The chain combines TRBV7-9 with TRBJ2-3; 13 bases are a match to TRBD2. After removal of 5 bases from V and 2 bases from J, the junction contained 4 bases not matched to a gene. The CDR3 has 16 amino acids. The germline V gene encodes CDR1 SEHNR and CDR2 FQNEAQ (reference sequence). The CDR3 here is CASSPGLAGNTDTQYF. In DNA form, the CDR3 reads TGTGCCAGCAGCCCGGGACTAGCGGGAAACACAGATACGCAGTATTTT.

The gene calls are TRBV7-3 and TRBJ2-2, with a tentative D call TRBD1 (5 bases). Trimming left V 0 bases short and J 5 bases short, with 10 bases between. Germline V gene sequence: CDR1 SGHTA, CDR2 FQGTGA. The CDR3 is made up of 15 amino acids. CDR3 DNA sequence: TGTGCCAGCAGCTTAACCAGGGATCGTACCGGGGAGCTGTTTTTT. This sequence encodes CASSLTRDRTGELFF. The full variable domain, its missing parts supplied by reference TRBV7-3 and TRBJ2-2, is GAGVSQTPSNKVTEKGKYVELRCDPISGHTALYWYRQSLGQGPEFLIYFQGTGAADDSGLPNDRFFAVRPEGSVSTLKIQRTERGDSAVYLCASSLTRDRTGELFFGEGSRLTVL.

This rearrangement joins TRBV7-9 to TRBJ1-3; D remains ambiguous. V was clipped by 5 bases and J by 4 bases, with 12 bases between them. The CDR3 runs 14 residues. CDR1 is SEHNR and CDR2 is FQNEAQ in the germline V gene (reference sequence). CDR3 residues: CASSKLGFGNTIYF. CDR3 coding DNA: TGTGCCAGCAGCAAACTCGGGTTCGGAAACACCATATATTTT. The full variable domain, in which reference TRBV7-9 and TRBJ1-3 provide the parts outside the CDR3, is DTGVSQNPRHKITKRGQNVTFRCDPISEHNRLYWYRQTLGQGPEFLTYFQNEAQLEKSRLLSDRFSAERPKGSFSTLEIQRTEQGDSAMYLCASSKLGFGNTIYFGEGSWLTVV.

The rearrangement joins TRBV19 to TRBJ1-5; 7 nucleotides agree with TRBD1. Trimming at V came to 6 bases and at J to 5 bases, leaving 7 bases not matched to a gene. This CDR3 spans 14 amino acids. Per germline, CDR1 LNHDA and CDR2 SQIVND (reference sequence). This CDR3 is CASRPGQQYQPQHF. CDR3 coding DNA: TGTGCCAGTAGGCCGGGACAGCAGTATCAGCCCCAGCATTTT.

This clone was seen just once. V is TRBV3-1 (or the pseudogene TRBV3-2) and J is TRBJ1-1; TRBD1 is a possible D gene (6 bases). Trimming cost V 4 bases and J 4 bases, with 16 bases left between them. Germline CDR1 reads LGHDT; CDR2 reads YNNKEL (reference sequence). There are 15 residues in the CDR3. CDR3 region: CASSPGGAAPTEAFF. For the CDR3, the DNA is TGTGCCAGCAGCCCGGGGGGGGCGGCTCCCACTGAAGCTTTCTTT.

The V call is TRBV2, the J call TRBJ1-2; D might be TRBD1 (6 bases). Germline CDR1 SNHLY, CDR2 FYNNEI. The length of the CDR3 is 15 residues. With 5 bases removed from V and 3 bases from J, the gap between germline ends came to 16 bases. The CDR3 loop is CASSQPTRTDYGYTF. CDR3 sequence (DNA): TGTGCCAGCAGTCAACCAACCAGGACAGACTATGGCTACACCTTC. The variable domain in full, completed from reference TRBV2 and TRBJ1-2, reads EPEVTQTPSHQVTQMGQEVILRCVPISNHLYFYWYRQILGQKVEFLVSFYNNEISEKSEIFDDQFSVERPDGSNFTLKIRSTKLEDSAMYFCASSQPTRTDYGYTFGSGTRLTVV.

This chain uses TRBV21-1 with TRBJ1-2. TRBV21-1 is designated a pseudogene. There are 16 residues in the CDR3. The CDR3 is CASSPSREGSNYGYTF. CDR3 nucleotides: TGTGCCAGCAGCCCCTCGAGAGAGGGATCCAACTATGGCTACACCTTC.

The rearrangement links TRBV7-8 to TRBJ2-5, with D perhaps TRBD1 (6 bases). The CDR3 has 16 residues. Trimming took 6 bases from V and 1 from J, leaving 18 bases between them. Per the germline V gene, CDR1 is SGHVS and CDR2 is FQNEAQ. CDR3 sequence (DNA): TGTGCCAGCAGTTACAACAGGGCCGGGCTCCAAGAGACCCAGTACTTC. This gives the protein CASSYNRAGLQETQYF.

The chain couples TRBV7-2 to TRBJ1-3; D gene uncertain. Germline V gene data show CDR1 as SGHTA and CDR2 as FQGNSA. V dropped 3 bases and J dropped 1 base, with 10 bases sitting between them. The CDR3 totals 15 residues. The DNA of the CDR3 is TGTGCCAGCAGCTTCAGGCCAATTTCTGGAAACACCATATATTTT. Translated, it gives CASSFRPISGNTIYF. The full variable domain, in which reference TRBV7-2 and TRBJ1-3 provide the parts outside the CDR3, is GAGVSQSPSNKVTEKGKDVELRCDPISGHTALYWYRQSLGQGLEFLIYFQGNSAPDKSGLPSDRFSAERTGGSVSTLTIQRTQQEDSAVYLCASSFRPISGNTIYFGEGSWLTVV.

This clone has only one observation. The CDR3 here is CASSEQGSNEKLFF. CDR3 DNA sequence: TGTGCCAGCTCAGAACAGGGGTCTAATGAAAAACTGTTTTTT. This chain uses TRBV18 with TRBJ1-4; TRBD1 matches at 7 bases. J lost 3 bases, V lost 5 bases, and 3 bases had no gene match. The CDR3 extends over 14 amino acids. Germline loops: CDR1 KGHSH, CDR2 LQKENI.

The chain uses TRBV12-3 or TRBV12-4 and TRBJ1-6; D possibly corresponds to TRBD1 (5 bases). This CDR3 is 13 amino acids long. With 2 bases removed from V and 11 bases from J, the gap between germline ends came to 10 bases. The CDR3 sequence: CASSLQGHTPLHF. Here the CDR3 DNA reads TGTGCCAGCAGTTTACAGGGCCACACACCCCTCCACTTT.

The chain is built from TRBV10-3 and TRBJ1-4, with a possible D match to TRBD1 (6 bases). Germline loops: CDR1 ENHRY, CDR2 SYGVKD. The CDR3 runs to 15 residues. The V gene lost 5 bases and the J gene lost 3 bases, with 13 bases spanning the gap. This CDR3 reads CAISRGAGANEKLFF. CDR3 coding DNA: TGTGCCATCAGTCGGGGGGCGGGAGCTAATGAAAAACTGTTTTTT.

In its sample, this clone was seen once. The chain joins TRBV7-9 to TRBJ1-4, with TRBD1 matching over 7 bases. The CDR3 is made up of 13 amino acids. The ends lost 4 bases at V and 13 bases at J; junction bases unmatched: 9. Germline CDR1 reads SEHNR; CDR2 reads FQNEAQ (reference sequence). The CDR3, as DNA: TGTGCCAGCAGCTGGGGACAGTTGGCTAGACTGTTTTTT. This encodes CASSWGQLARLFF.

The V call is TRBV18, the J call TRBJ2-7, with TRBD2 identical over 10 bases. V lost 1 base and J lost 2; bases outside the gene matches: 20. Per the germline V gene, CDR1 is KGHSH and CDR2 is LQKENI. The CDR3 extends over 21 amino acids. Written as DNA, the CDR3 is TGTGCCAGCTCACCACTCAACAGCGGGAGGGCCGTCCCTATACTAACCTACGAGCAGTACTTC. This gives the protein CASSPLNSGRAVPILTYEQYF. Full variable domain (remainder filled in from reference TRBV18 and TRBJ2-7): NAGVMQNPRHLVRRRGQEARLRCSPMKGHSHVYWYRQLPEEGLKFMVYLQKENIIDESGMPKERFSAEFPKEGPSILRIQQVVRGDSAAYFCASSPLNSGRAVPILTYEQYFGPGTRLTVT.

CDR3 coding DNA: TGTGCCAGCAGCTCCCGCCCGGGGGTGGGGACTGAAGCTTTCTTT. It is translated as CASSSRPGVGTEAFF. The chain employs TRBV7-9 and TRBJ1-1, with D perhaps matching TRBD1 (5 bases). Germline assignment: CDR1 SEHNR and CDR2 FQNEAQ (reference sequence). Deletions cut 4 bases from V and 5 bases from J, with 17 bases between. CDR3 length: 15 residues.

The chain is built from TRBV5-1 and TRBJ2-2; the D gene is possibly TRBD1 (6 bases). Germline CDR1 SGHRS, CDR2 YFSETQ. The CDR3 has 15 residues. V was cut by 1 base and J by 6 bases, with 13 bases left in between. CDR3 loop: CASSLNRVGAGELFF. The DNA for the CDR3 is TGCGCCAGCAGCTTGAACAGGGTTGGAGCCGGGGAGCTGTTTTTT.

The genes are TRBV29-1 and TRBJ2-2; no reliable D call. CDR1 is SQVTM and CDR2 is ANQGSEA in the germline V gene. The CDR3 totals 14 residues. Trimming cost V 8 bases and J 3 bases, with 16 bases left between them. In nucleotides, the CDR3 is TGCAGCTACCTGGGCAGGCAACACACCGGGGAGCTGTTTTTT. This encodes CSYLGRQHTGELFF.

For this clone: Other DNA sequences from this sample encode an identical CDR3 as well. The gene calls are TRBV10-3 and TRBJ2-1; 9 bases map to TRBD2. Germline V lookup: CDR1 ENHRY, CDR2 SYGVKD. The CDR3 loop spans 15 amino acids. V gave up 2 bases and J gave up 3 bases; unmatched junction bases: 2. CDR3: CAISESGGSYNEQFF. In DNA, the CDR3 is TGTGCCATCAGTGAGAGCGGGGGGAGCTACAATGAGCAGTTCTTC.

The chain is built from TRBV7-8 and TRBJ1-6; D perhaps matches TRBD1 (6 bases). Germline V gene lookup returns CDR1 SGHVS and CDR2 FQNEAQ. V dropped 5 bases and J dropped 7 bases, with 18 bases sitting between them. The CDR3 consists of 16 residues. The CDR3 reads CASSLTDSPLNSPLHF. The CDR3 bases are TGTGCCAGCAGCCTTACGGACAGCCCCTTGAATTCACCCCTCCACTTT. Drawing the rest from reference TRBV7-8 and TRBJ1-6, the complete variable domain is GAGVSQSPRYKVAKRGQDVALRCDPISGHVSLFWYQQALGQGPEFLTYFQNEAQLDKSGLPSDRFFAERPEGSVSTLKIQRTQQEDSAVYLCASSLTDSPLNSPLHFGNGTRLTVT.

The rearrangement joins TRBV4-1 to TRBJ2-5; a possible D gene is TRBD2 (6 bases). The CDR3 runs 16 residues. The germline V gene encodes CDR1 MGHRA and CDR2 YSYEKL. Trimming shortened V by 5 bases and J by 4 bases, and 20 bases separated the two germline ends. The CDR3 reads CASSTGRTEGRETQYF. The CDR3 nucleotides read TGCGCCAGCAGCACCGGGCGCACGGAGGGGAGAGAGACCCAGTACTTC.